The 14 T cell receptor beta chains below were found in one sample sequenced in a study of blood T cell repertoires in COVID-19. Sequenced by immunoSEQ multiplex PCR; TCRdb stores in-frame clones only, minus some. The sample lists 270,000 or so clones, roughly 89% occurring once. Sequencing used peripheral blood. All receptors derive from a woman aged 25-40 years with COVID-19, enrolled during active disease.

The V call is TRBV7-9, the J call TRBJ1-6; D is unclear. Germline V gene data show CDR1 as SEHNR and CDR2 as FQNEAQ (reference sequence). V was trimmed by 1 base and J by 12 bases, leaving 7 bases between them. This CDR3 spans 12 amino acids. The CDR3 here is CASSLGLRPLHF. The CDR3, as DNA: TGTGCCAGCAGCTTAGGTCTTAGACCCCTCCACTTT.

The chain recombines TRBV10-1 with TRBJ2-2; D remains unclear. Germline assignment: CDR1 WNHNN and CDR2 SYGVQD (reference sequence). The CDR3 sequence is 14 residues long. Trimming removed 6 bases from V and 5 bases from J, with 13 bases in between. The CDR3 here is CASSPTTETGELFF. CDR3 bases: TGCGCCAGCAGCCCCACGACGGAGACCGGGGAGCTGTTTTTT.

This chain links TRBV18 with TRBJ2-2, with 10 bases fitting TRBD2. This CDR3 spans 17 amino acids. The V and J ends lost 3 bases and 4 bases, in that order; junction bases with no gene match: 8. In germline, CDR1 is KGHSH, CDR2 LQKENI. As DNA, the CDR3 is TGTGCCAGCTCACCGACCCCTAGCGGGGGTGCCACCGGGGAGCTGTTTTTT. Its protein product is CASSPTPSGGATGELFF.

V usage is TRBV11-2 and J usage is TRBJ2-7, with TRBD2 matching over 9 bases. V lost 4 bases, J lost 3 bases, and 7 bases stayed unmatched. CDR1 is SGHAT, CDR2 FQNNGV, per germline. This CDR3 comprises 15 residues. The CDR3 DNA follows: TGTGCCAGCAGCTCGGGACTAGCTCGGGTCTACGAGCAGTACTTC. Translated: CASSSGLARVYEQYF. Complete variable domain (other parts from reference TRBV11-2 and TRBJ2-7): EAGVAQSPRYKIIEKRQSVAFWCNPISGHATLYWYQQILGQGPKLLIQFQNNGVVDDSQLPKDRFSAERLKGVDSTLKIQPAKLEDSAVYLCASSSGLARVYEQYFGPGTRLTVT.

In DNA, the CDR3 is TGTGCCAGTAGTATAGTTGGAGCGGGGGGGCCGGAGCAGTTCTTC. Translation gives CASSIVGAGGPEQFF. The chain employs TRBV19 and TRBJ2-1; 10 nucleotides agree with TRBD2. J was trimmed by 10 bases and V by 1 base; bases with no gene match: 7. The CDR3 contains 15 residues. Germline CDR1 reads LNHDA; CDR2 reads SQIVND (reference sequence).

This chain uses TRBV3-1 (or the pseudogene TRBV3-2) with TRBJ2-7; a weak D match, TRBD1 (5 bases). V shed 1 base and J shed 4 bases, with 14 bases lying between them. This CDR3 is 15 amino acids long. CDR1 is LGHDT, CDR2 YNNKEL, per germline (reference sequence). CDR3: CASSQAGSGLYEQYF. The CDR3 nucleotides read TGTGCCAGCAGCCAAGCCGGGTCAGGGTTATACGAGCAGTACTTC.

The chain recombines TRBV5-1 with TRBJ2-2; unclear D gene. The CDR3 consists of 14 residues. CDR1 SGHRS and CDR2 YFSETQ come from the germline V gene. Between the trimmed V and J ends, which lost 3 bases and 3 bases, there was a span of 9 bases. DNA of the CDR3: TGCGCCAGCAGCTCCTTCGGTGACACCGGGGAGCTGTTTTTT. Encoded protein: CASSSFGDTGELFF.

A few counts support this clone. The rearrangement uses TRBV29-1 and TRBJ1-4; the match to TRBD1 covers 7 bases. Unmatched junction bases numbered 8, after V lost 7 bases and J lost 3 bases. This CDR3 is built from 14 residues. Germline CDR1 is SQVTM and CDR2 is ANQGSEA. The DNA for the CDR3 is TGCAGCGGCTCCCGAGGGGGCCCTAATGAAAAACTGTTTTTT. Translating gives CSGSRGGPNEKLFF.

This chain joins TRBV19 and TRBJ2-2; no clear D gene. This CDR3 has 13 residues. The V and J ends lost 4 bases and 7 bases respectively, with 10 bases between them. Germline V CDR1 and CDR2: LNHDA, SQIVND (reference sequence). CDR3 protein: CASSKWSNGELFF. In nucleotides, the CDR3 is TGTGCCAGTAGTAAATGGAGCAACGGGGAGCTGTTTTTT.

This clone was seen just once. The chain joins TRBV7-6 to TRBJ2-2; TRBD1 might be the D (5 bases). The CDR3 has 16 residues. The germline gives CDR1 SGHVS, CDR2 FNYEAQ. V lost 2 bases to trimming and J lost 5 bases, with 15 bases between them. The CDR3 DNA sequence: TGTGCCAGCAGCTTAATTTTAGGGGCTCTTACCGGGGAGCTGTTTTTT. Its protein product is CASSLILGALTGELFF.

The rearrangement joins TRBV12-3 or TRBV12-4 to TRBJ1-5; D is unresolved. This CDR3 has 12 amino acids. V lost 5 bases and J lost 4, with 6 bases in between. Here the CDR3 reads CASSPPNQPQHF. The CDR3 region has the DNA TGTGCCAGCAGTCCCCCAAATCAGCCCCAGCATTTT.

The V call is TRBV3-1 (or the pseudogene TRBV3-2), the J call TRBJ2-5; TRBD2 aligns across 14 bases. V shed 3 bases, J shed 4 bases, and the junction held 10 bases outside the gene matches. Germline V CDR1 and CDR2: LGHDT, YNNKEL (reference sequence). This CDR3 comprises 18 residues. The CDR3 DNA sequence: TGTGCCAGCAGCCACTCAGGACTAGCGGGGGGATCAGGAGAGACCCAGTACTTC. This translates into CASSHSGLAGGSGETQYF.

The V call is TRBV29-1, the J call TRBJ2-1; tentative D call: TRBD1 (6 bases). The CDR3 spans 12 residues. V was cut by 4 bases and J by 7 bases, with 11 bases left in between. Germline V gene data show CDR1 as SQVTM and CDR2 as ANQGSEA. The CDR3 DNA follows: TGCAGCGTTGGCAGGGGTTGGAATGAGCAGTTCTTC. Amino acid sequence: CSVGRGWNEQFF.

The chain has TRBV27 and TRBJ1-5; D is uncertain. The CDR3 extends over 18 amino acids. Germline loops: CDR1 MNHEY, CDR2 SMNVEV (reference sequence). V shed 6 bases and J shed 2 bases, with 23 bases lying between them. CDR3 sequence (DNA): TGTGCCAGCAGCCCCACCTCCCAAACGGTCCGTGGCAATCAGCCCCAGCATTTT. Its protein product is CASSPTSQTVRGNQPQHF.